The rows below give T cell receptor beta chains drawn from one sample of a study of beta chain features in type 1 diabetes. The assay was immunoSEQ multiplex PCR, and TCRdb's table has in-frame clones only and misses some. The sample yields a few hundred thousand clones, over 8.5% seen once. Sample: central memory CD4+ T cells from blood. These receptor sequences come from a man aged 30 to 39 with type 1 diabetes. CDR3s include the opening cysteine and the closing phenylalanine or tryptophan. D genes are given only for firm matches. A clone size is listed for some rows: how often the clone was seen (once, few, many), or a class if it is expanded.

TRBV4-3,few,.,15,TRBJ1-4,CASSQEGHTDEKLFF,TGCGCCAGCAGCCAAGAAGGTCACACCGATGAAAAACTGTTTTTT
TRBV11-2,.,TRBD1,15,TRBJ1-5,CASSLGQGTNQPQHF,TGTGCCAGCAGCTTAGGACAGGGAACCAATCAGCCCCAGCATTTT
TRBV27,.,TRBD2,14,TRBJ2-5,CASSFTGGLQTQYF,TGTGCCAGCAGTTTCACGGGAGGGCTTCAGACCCAGTACTTC
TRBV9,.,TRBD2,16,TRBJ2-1,CASSEGASGYYNEQFF,TGTGCCAGCAGCGAAGGCGCTAGCGGATACTACAATGAGCAGTTCTTC
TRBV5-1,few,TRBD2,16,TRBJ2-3,CASSLGSGRSADTQYF,TGCGCCAGCAGCTTGGGGAGCGGGAGATCGGCAGATACGCAGTATTTT
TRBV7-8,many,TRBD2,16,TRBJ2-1,CASSHSGLAAFNEQFF,TGTGCCAGCAGCCACTCGGGACTAGCGGCCTTCAATGAGCAGTTCTTC
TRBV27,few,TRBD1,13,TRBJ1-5,CASSYRGAQPQHF,TGTGCCAGCAGTTACAGGGGGGCTCAGCCCCAGCATTTT
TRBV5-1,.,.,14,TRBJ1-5,CASSLGGSGEPQHF,TGCGCCAGCAGCTTGGGCGGTTCTGGGGAGCCCCAGCATTTT
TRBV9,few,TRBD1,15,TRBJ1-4,CASSVGQGSNEKLFF,TGTGCCAGCAGCGTGGGACAGGGATCAAATGAAAAACTGTTTTTT
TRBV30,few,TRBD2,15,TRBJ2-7,CAWSRRLAGSNEQYF,TGTGCCTGGAGTCGAAGGCTAGCGGGAAGTAACGAGCAGTACTTC
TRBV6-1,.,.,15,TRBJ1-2,CASQEPGGGTYGYTF,TGTGCCAGCCAAGAACCAGGAGGGGGGACCTATGGCTACACCTTC
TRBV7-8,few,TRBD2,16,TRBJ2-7,CASSLTTSGHSYEQYF,TGTGCCAGCAGCTTAACGACTAGCGGGCACTCCTACGAGCAGTACTTC
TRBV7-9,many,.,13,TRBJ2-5,CASSPSGQETQYF,TGTGCCAGCAGTCCCTCGGGTCAGGAGACCCAGTACTTC
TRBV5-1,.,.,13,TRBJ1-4,CASSSGDREKLFF,TGCGCCAGCAGCTCGGGCGATCGAGAAAAACTGTTTTTT
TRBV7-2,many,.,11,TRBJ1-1,CVIRVDTEAFF,TGTGTAATCAGGGTGGACACTGAAGCTTTCTTT
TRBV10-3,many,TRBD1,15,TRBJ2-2,CAIRMTGANTGELFF,TGTGCCATCAGGATGACAGGGGCGAACACCGGGGAGCTGTTTTTT
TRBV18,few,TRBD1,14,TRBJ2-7,CASSPVGQIYEQYF,TGTGCCAGCTCACCAGTGGGACAGATCTACGAGCAGTACTTC
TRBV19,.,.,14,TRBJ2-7,CASSIARGREEQYF,TGTGCCAGTAGTATAGCCAGGGGTCGCGAAGAGCAGTACTTC
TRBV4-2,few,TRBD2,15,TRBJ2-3,CASSQEAGGPDTQYF,TGTGCCAGCAGCCAAGAAGCGGGAGGCCCAGATACGCAGTATTTT
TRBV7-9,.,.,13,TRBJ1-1,CASSSRGEDEAFF,TGTGCCAGCAGCTCACGAGGGGAAGATGAAGCTTTCTTT
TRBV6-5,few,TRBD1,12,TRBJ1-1,CASSDRGRKAFF,TGTGCCAGCAGCGACAGGGGACGCAAAGCTTTCTTT
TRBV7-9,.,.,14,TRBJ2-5,CASSSGTIQETQYF,TGTGCCAGCAGCTCCGGGACAATACAAGAGACCCAGTACTTC
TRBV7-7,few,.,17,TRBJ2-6,CASAGDGYYSGANVLTF,TGCGCCAGCGCTGGGGACGGATACTACTCTGGGGCCAACGTCCTGACTTTC
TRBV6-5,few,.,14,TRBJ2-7,CASSRTRISYEQYF,TGTGCCAGCAGTCGGACACGAATCTCCTACGAGCAGTACTTC
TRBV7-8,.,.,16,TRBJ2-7,CASSLGSAGSFLEEHF,TGTGCCAGCAGCTTAGGTTCGGCGGGTTCATTCCTAGAAGAGCACTTC
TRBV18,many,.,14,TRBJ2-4,CASSPPGGKNIQYF,TGTGCCAGCTCACCACCGGGAGGCAAAAACATTCAGTACTTC
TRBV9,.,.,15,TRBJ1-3,CASSVGSSSGNTIYF,TGTGCCAGCAGCGTAGGTAGCTCCTCTGGAAACACCATATATTTT
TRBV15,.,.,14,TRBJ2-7,CATGRAGSSYEQYF,TGTGCCACGGGAAGGGCAGGGAGCTCCTACGAGCAGTACTTC